These 2 T cell receptor beta chains came from one sample sequenced in a study of blood T cell repertoires in COVID-19. This table comes from immunoSEQ multiplex PCR, and its TCRdb copy is limited to in-frame clones, with some not included. Of 250,000 to 350,000 clones in the sample, 70% to 90% were seen once. Sample: peripheral blood. These receptors all stem from a woman under 40 who had recovered from COVID-19.

The chain recombines TRBV3-1 (or the pseudogene TRBV3-2) with TRBJ2-7; D is unclear. CDR1 is LGHDT, CDR2 YNNKEL, per germline (reference sequence). The CDR3 runs to 14 residues. Trimming shortened V by 2 bases and J by 2 bases, and 10 bases separated the two germline ends. The CDR3 DNA sequence: TGTGCCAGCAGCCAAATCATCCCCCCCTACGAGCAGTACTTC. Encoded protein: CASSQIIPPYEQYF.

In nucleotides, the CDR3 is TGCGCCAGCAGCTTGACCCTAGGACGAGGGCACGAGACCCAGTACTTC. Its protein is CASSLTLGRGHETQYF. The chain uses TRBV5-1 and TRBJ2-5; perhaps TRBD2 as D (5 bases). The CDR3 covers 16 residues. Trimming cost V 1 base and J 5 bases, with 18 bases left between them. CDR1 and CDR2 (germline): SGHRS, YFSETQ. Full variable domain (rest looked up from reference TRBV5-1 and TRBJ2-5): KAGVTQTPRYLIKTRGQQVTLSCSPISGHRSVSWYQQTPGQGLQFLFEYFSETQRNKGNFPGRFSGRQFSNSRSEMNVSTLELGDSALYLCASSLTLGRGHETQYFGPGTRLLVL.